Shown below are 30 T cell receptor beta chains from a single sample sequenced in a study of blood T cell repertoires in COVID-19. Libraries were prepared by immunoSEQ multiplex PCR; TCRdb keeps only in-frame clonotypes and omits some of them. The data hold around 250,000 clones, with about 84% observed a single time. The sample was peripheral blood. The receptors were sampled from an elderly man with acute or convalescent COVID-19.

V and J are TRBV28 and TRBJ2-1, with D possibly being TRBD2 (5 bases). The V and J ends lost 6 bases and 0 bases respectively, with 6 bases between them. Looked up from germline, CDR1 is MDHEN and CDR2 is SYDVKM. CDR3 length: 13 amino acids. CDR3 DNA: TGTGCCAGCAGGAGGGCCTCCTACAATGAGCAGTTCTTC. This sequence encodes CASRRASYNEQFF.

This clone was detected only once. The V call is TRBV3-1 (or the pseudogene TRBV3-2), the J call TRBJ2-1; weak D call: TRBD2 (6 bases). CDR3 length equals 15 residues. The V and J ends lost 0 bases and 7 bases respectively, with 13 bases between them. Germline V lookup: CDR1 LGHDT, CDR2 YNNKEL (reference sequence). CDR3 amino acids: CASSQDPGAGNEQFF. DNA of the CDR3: TGTGCCAGCAGCCAAGATCCCGGTGCGGGGAATGAGCAGTTCTTC.

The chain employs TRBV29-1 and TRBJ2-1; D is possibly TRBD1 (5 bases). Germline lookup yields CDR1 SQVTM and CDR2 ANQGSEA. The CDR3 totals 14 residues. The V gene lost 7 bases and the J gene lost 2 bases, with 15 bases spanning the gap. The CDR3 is CSAWGRVTYNEQFF. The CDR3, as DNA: TGCAGCGCCTGGGGCAGGGTAACCTACAATGAGCAGTTCTTC.

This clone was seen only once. The CDR3 DNA is TGCGCCAGCAGCTTAGGACTAGCGGTATACAATGAGCAGTTCTTC. Translated: CASSLGLAVYNEQFF. The rearrangement uses TRBV4-1 and TRBJ2-1, with 10 bases matching TRBD2. Germline trimming cut 5 bases from V and 4 bases from J; bases unmatched to any gene: 5. Germline values: CDR1 MGHRA, CDR2 YSYEKL. This CDR3 spans 15 amino acids.

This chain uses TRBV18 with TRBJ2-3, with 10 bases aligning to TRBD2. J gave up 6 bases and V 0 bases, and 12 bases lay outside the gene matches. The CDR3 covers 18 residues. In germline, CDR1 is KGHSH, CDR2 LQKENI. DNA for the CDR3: TGTGCCAGCTCACCACCTTCTAACCTAGCGGGGGCCCTGGATACGCAGTATTTT. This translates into CASSPPSNLAGALDTQYF.

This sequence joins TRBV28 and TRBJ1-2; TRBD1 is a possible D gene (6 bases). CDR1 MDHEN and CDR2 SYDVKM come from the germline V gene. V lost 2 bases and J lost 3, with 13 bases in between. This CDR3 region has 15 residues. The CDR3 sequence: CASSLTGFLDYGYTF. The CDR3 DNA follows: TGTGCCAGCAGTTTAACAGGGTTTTTGGACTATGGCTACACCTTC.

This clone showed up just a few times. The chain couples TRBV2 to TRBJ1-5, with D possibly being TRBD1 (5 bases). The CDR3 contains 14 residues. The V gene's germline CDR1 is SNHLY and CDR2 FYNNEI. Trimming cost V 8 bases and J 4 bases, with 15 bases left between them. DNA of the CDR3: TGTGCCAGCCTCTTCGACAAGGGGAATCAGCCCCAGCATTTT. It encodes CASLFDKGNQPQHF.

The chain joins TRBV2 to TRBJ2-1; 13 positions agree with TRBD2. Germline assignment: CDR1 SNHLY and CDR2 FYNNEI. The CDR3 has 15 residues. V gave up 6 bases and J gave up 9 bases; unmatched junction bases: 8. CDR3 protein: CASRGGLAGVGEQFF. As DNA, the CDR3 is TGTGCCAGCAGAGGAGGACTAGCGGGAGTCGGTGAGCAGTTCTTC.

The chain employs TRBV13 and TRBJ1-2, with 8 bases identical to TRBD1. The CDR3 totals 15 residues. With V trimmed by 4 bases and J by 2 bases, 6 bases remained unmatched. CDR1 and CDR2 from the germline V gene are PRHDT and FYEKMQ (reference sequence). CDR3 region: CASSSRTGYNYGYTF. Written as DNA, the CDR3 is TGTGCCAGCAGCTCCCGGACAGGGTACAACTATGGCTACACCTTC.

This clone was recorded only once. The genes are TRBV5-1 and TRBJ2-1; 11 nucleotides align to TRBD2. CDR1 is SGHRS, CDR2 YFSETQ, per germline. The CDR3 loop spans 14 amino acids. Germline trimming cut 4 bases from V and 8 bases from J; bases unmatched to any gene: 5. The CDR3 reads CASSPRSGGDEQFF. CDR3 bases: TGCGCCAGCAGCCCACGTAGCGGGGGGGATGAGCAGTTCTTC.

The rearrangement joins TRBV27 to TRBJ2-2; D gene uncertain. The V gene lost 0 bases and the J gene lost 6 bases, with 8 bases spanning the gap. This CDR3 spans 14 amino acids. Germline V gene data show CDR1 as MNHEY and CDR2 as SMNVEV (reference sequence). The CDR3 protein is CASSLSLGSGELFF. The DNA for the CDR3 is TGTGCCAGCAGTTTATCCCTGGGCTCCGGGGAGCTGTTTTTT.

CDR3 in amino acids: CASSRQGAGGSETQYF. In nucleotides, the CDR3 is TGTGCCAGCAGCCGTCAGGGGGCAGGGGGTTCGGAGACCCAGTACTTC. This sequence joins TRBV3-1 (or the pseudogene TRBV3-2) and TRBJ2-5; 8 bases align to TRBD1. The CDR3 contains 16 residues. V lost 4 bases to trimming and J lost 5 bases; unmatched junction nucleotides: 12. Germline V gene sequence: CDR1 LGHDT, CDR2 YNNKEL (reference sequence).

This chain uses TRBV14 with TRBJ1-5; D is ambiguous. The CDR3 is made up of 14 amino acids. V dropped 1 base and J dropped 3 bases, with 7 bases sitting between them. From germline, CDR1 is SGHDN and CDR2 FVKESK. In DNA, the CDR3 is TGTGCCAGCAGCCAAGTACTTATCAATCAGCCCCAGCATTTT. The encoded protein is CASSQVLINQPQHF.

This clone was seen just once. This CDR3 is CASSQDTDTSGANVLTF. The CDR3 DNA reads as TGCGCCAGCAGCCAAGATACGGACACCTCTGGGGCCAACGTCCTGACTTTC. The chain recombines TRBV4-3 with TRBJ2-6; maybe TRBD1 (5 bases). V lost 0 bases and J 0 bases, leaving 9 bases between the germline ends. The CDR3 length is 17 residues. The germline V gene has CDR1 LGHNA and CDR2 YSLEER.

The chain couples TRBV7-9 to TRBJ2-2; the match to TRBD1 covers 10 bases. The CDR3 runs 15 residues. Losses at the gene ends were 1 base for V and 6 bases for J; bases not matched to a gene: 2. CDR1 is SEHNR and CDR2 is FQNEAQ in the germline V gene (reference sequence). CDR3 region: CASSLETGGSGELFF. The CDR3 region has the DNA TGTGCCAGCAGCTTAGAGACAGGGGGCTCCGGGGAGCTGTTTTTT.

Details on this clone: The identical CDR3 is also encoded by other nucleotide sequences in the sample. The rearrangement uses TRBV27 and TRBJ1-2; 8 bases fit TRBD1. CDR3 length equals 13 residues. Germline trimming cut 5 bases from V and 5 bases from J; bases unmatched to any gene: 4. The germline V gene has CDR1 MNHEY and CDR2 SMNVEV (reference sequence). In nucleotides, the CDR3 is TGTGCCAGCAGTCTGGACAGGGATTATGGCTACACCTTC. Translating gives CASSLDRDYGYTF.

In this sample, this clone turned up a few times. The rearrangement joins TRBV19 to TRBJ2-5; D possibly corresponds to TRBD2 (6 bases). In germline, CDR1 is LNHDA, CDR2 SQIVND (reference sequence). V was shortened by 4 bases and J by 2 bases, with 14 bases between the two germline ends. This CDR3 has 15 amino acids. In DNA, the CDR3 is TGTGCCAGTAGTACCTCGGGAGCGGATCAAGAGACCCAGTACTTC. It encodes CASSTSGADQETQYF.

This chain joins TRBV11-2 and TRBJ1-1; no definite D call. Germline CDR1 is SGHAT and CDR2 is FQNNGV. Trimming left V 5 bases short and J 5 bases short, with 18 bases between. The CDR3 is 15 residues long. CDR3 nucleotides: TGTGCCAGCAGCCGCTCCGATCGGGCGGGGACTGAAGCTTTCTTT. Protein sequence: CASSRSDRAGTEAFF.

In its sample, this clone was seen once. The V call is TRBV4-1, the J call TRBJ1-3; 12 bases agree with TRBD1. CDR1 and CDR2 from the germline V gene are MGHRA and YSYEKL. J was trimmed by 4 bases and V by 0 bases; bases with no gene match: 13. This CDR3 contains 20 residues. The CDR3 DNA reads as TGCGCCAGCAGCCAAGATGGGTTCGGGGGACAGGGGGCGCCGGGAAACACCATATATTTT. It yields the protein CASSQDGFGGQGAPGNTIYF.

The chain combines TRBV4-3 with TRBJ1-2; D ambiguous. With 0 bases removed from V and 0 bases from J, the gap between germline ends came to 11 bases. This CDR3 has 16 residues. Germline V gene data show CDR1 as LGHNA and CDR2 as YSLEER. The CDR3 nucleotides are TGCGCCAGCAGCCAAGATGGAACAGTTTCTAACTATGGCTACACCTTC. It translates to CASSQDGTVSNYGYTF.

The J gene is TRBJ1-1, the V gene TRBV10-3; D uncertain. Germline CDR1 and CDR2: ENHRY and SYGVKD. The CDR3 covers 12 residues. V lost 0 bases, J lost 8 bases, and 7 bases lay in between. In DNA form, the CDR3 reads TGTGCCATCAGTGAGTCCGAAGCGGAAGCTTTCTTT. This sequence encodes CAISESEAEAFF.

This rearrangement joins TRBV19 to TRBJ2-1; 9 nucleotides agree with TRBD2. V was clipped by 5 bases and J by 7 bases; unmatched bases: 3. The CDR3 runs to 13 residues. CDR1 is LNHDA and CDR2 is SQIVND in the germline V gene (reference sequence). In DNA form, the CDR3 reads TGTGCCAGTAGTCACGGACTAGCGAATGAGCAGTTCTTC. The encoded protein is CASSHGLANEQFF.

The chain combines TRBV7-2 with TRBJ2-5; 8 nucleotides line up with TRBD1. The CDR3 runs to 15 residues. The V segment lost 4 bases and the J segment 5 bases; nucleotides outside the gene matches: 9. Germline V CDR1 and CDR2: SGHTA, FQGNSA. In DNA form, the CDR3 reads TGTGCCAGCAGCTCTGGGGACTGGACAGGGGAGACCCAGTACTTC. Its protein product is CASSSGDWTGETQYF.

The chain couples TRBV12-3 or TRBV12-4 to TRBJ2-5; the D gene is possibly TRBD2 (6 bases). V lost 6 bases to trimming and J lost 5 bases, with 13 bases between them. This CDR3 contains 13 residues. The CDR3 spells CASSHGGVETQYF. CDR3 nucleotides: TGTGCCAGCAGCCACGGAGGGGTGGAGACCCAGTACTTC.

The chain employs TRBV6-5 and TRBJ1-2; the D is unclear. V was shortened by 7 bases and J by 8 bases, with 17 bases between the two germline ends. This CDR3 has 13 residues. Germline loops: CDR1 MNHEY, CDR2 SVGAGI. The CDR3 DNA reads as TGTGCCAGCACCCCCGCGGGGTTCGGGGGCTACACCTTC. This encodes CASTPAGFGGYTF.

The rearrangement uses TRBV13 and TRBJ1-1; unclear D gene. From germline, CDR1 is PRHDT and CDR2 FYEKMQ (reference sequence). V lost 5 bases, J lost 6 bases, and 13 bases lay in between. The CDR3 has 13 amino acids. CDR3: CASSIRTKPEAFF. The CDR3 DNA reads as TGTGCCAGCAGCATAAGAACTAAACCTGAAGCTTTCTTT.

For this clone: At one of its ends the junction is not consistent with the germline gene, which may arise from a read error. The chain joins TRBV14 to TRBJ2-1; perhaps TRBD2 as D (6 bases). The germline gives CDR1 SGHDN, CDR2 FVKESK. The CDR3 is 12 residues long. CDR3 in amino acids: CASSQDPSGRVF. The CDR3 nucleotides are TGTGCCAGCAGCCAAGATCCAAGCGGGCGTGTCTTC.

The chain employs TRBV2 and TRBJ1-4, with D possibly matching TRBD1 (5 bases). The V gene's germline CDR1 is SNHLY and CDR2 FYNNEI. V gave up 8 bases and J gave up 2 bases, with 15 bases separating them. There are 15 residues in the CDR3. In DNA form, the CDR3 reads TGTGCCAGCGAGGTTCGGGCAGGGACTAATGAAAAACTGTTTTTT. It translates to CASEVRAGTNEKLFF.

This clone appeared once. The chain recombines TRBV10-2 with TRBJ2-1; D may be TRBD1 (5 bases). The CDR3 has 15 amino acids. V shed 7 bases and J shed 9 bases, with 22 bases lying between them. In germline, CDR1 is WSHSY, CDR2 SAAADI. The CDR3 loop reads CASKGQGDFSGEQFF. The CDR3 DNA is TGCGCCAGCAAGGGGCAGGGCGATTTCTCGGGTGAGCAGTTCTTC.

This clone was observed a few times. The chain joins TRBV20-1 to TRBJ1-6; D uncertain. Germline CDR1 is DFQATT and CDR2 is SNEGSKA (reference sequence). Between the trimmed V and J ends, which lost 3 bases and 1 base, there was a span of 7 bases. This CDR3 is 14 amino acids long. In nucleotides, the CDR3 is TGCAGTGCTAGTCCCCAGTCCTATAATTCACCCCTCCACTTT. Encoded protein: CSASPQSYNSPLHF.